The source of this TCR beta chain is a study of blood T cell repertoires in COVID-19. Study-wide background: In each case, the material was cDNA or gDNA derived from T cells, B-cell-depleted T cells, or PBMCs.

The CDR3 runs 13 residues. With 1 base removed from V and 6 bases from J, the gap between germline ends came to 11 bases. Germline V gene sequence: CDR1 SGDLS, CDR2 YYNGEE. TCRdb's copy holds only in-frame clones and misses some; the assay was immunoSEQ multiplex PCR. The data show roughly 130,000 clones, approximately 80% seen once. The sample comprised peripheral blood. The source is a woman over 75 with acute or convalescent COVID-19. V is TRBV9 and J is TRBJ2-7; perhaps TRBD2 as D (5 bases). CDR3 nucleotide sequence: TGTGCCAGCAGCGTACGGGGAATGGGCGAGCAGTACTTC. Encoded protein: CASSVRGMGEQYF.